Here is one T cell receptor beta chain with its context. This sample is part of a study of shared clonotypes between healthy human individuals. Assay execution took place at the deep level. Genomic DNA from each subset was divided evenly over several immunoSEQ plates. Produced via immunoSEQ multiplex PCR; TCRdb's table is partial and in-frame only. The data hold about 1.1 million clones, with 60% to 80% observed a single time. CDR1 MDHEN and CDR2 SYDVKM come from the germline V gene. CDR3 length: 15 amino acids. V gave up 3 bases and J gave up 4 bases, with 15 bases separating them. This TCR came from a man younger than 35 in good health. Some clones in this sample may be carry-over from other donors' samples. The sequencing sample was made of memory CD4+ T cells from PBMCs. Sample subset: CD45RA-negative fraction. The chain couples TRBV28 to TRBJ2-5; D gene unclear. The CDR3 here is CASSFRTVNGETQYF. CDR3 bases: TGTGCCAGCAGTTTTCGGACGGTAAACGGAGAGACCCAGTACTTC.